This TCR beta chain came from a study of radiotherapy plus CTLA-4 blockade in lung cancer. Generated by immunoSEQ multiplex PCR, the TCRdb table keeps only in-frame clones and is missing some. This sample yields about 98,000 clones, of which 80% to 85% are seen a single time; roughly 3.5% belongs to the top ten. Sequenced material: peripheral blood, taken from a patient treated with radiotherapy plus ipilimumab. This TCR was recovered from a human donor with non-small cell lung cancer who had a partial response to radiotherapy plus ipilimumab.

This chain's CDR3 is CASSLVGRSGVEAFF. DNA of the CDR3: TGTGCCAGCAGCTTAGTGGGCAGGTCGGGGGTAGAAGCTTTCTTT. The chain combines TRBV7-2 with TRBJ1-1; weak D call: TRBD1 (5 bases). V lost 1 base and J lost 8, with 17 bases in between. The CDR3 contains 15 residues. Looked up from germline, CDR1 is SGHTA and CDR2 is FQGNSA.